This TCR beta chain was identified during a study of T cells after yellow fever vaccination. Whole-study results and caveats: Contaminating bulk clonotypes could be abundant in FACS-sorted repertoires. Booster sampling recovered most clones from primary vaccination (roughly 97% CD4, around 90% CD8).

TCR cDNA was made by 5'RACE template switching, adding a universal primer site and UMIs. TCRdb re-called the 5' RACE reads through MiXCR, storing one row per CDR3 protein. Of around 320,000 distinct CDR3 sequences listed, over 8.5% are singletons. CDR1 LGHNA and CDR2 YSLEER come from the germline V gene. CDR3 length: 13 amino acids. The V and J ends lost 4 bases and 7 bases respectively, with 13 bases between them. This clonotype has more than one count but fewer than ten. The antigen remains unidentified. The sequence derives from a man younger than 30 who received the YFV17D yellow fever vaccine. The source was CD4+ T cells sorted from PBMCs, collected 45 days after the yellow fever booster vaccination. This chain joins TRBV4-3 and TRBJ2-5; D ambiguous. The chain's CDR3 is CASSLTDSGTQYF. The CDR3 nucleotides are TGCGCCAGCAGCCTTACCGATTCGGGGACCCAGTACTTC.